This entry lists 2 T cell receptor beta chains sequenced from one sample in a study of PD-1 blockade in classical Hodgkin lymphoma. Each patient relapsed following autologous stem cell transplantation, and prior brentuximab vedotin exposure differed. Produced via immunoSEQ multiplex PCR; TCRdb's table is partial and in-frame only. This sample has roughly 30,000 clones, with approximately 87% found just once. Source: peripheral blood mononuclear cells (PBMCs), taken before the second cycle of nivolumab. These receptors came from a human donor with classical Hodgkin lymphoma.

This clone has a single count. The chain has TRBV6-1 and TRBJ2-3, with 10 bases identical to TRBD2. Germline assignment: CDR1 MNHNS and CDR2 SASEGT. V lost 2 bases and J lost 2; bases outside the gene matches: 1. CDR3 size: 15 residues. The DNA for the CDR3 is TGTGCCAGCAGTGAACTAGCGGGGGCCACAGATACGCAGTATTTT. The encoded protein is CASSELAGATDTQYF.

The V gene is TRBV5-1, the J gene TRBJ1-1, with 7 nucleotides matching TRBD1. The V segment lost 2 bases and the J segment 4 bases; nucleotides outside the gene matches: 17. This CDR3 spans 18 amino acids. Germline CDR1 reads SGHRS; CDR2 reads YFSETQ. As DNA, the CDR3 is TGCGCCAGCAGCTTCCACGGGTCCGGGTACAGGGGAGGCACTGAAGCTTTCTTT. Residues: CASSFHGSGYRGGTEAFF.